The clone carrying this T cell receptor (beta chain) occurred many times. Antigen unknown. Trimming took 5 bases from V and 5 from J; bases not matched to a gene: 4. The germline CDR1 and CDR2 sequences are DFQATT and SNEGSKA (reference sequence). The CDR3 loop spans 12 amino acids. A modified ARM-PCR protocol with three rounds of nested PCR amplified TCRbeta. TCRdb reprocessed the multiplex PCR reads via MiXCR and lists one record per CDR3 protein. Among tens of thousands of distinct CDR3 sequences listed, roughly 67% were seen once. These data come from a study of tumor and adjacent non-tumor tissue in lung cancer. Study-level background: Patients comprised about a dozen adenocarcinoma, a couple of squamous cell carcinoma and 1 small cell lung cancer. On average, productive TCRbeta reads reached some 4.4 million per sample. Study-wide findings and caveats: Tumor tissue had significantly higher TCR diversity than normal lung.

This sample's RNA came from whole unsorted tissue. This non-tumor lung sample came from over 3 cm beyond the tumor edge. Donors were chemotherapy-naive, newly diagnosed lung cancer surgical patients in China, August–late 2014. This receptor was taken from a woman in her 70s with non-small cell lung cancer. Sequenced input: distant non-tumor lung tissue. The genes are TRBV20-1 and TRBJ1-1; 8 bases are shared with TRBD1. The CDR3 DNA follows: TGCAGTGCTGGACAGGGCAGAACTGAAGCTTTCTTT. This sequence encodes CSAGQGRTEAFF.